This is a list of T cell receptor beta chains from one sample in a study of T cell responses to AZD1222 COVID-19 vaccine. Generated by immunoSEQ multiplex PCR, the TCRdb table keeps only in-frame clones and is missing some. This table holds 130,000 to 150,000 clones, around nine tenths found once. The specimen comprised peripheral blood, sampled on day 0 of AZD1222 vaccination. The receptor set was obtained from an adult in good health. Both conserved end residues are part of each CDR3. A D gene is named only where the DNA matches it firmly. A row's size may be missing; if present it is once, few, many or a size class.

TRBD1	TRBV28	NA	TRBJ2-7	TGTGCCAGCACCCAAACGGGGACAGGGCACTACGAGCAGTACTTC	CASTQTGTGHYEQYF
NA	TRBV7-8	NA	TRBJ2-7	TGTGCCAGCAGCTCCTCCGGGATAACGCAGAGCGAGCAGTACTTC	CASSSSGITQSEQYF
NA	TRBV4-2	once	TRBJ2-7	TGTGCCAGCAGCCAACTAGCGAAGAGCTCCTACGAGCAGTACTTC	CASSQLAKSSYEQYF
TRBD2	TRBV7-9	NA	TRBJ2-3	TGTGCCAGCAGCCTCACCGGGGGGAGGCCCACAGATACGCAGTATTTT	CASSLTGGRPTDTQYF
NA	TRBV5-1	NA	TRBJ1-2	TGCGCCAGCAGCATGTGGGGCTACCCTACCTCAACTAACTATGGCTACACCTTC	CASSMWGYPTSTNYGYTF
TRBD1	TRBV7-2	NA	TRBJ1-1	TGTGCCAGCAGCTTGCATCGGACAGGGCTCATGAACACTGAAGCTTTCTTT	CASSLHRTGLMNTEAFF
TRBD2	TRBV11-1	NA	TRBJ2-1	TGTGCCAGCAGCTTAGGCGGGAGCAACTTCTATGAGCAGTTCTTC	CASSLGGSNFYEQFF
NA	TRBV5-4	NA	TRBJ2-5	TGTGCCAGCAGCTTGGGGGCCCCACAGCGACAAGAGACCCAGTACTTC	CASSLGAPQRQETQYF
NA	TRBV28	NA	TRBJ2-7	TGTGCCAGCAGTTTTGTGGGGGGCGCCTACGAGCAGTACTTC	CASSFVGGAYEQYF
TRBD2	TRBV7-2	NA	TRBJ2-1	TGTGCCAGCAGCTTACGCGCGGGAGTAACTAATGAGCAGTTCTTC	CASSLRAGVTNEQFF
NA	TRBV3-1/TRBV3-2	NA	TRBJ1-2	TGTGCCAGCAGCCAAGATGGGGGTTCTAACTATGGCTACACCTTC	CASSQDGGSNYGYTF
NA	TRBV28	NA	TRBJ1-2	TGTGCCAGCAACACAGGGCATGTGAGTGGCTACACCTTC	CASNTGHVSGYTF
TRBD2	TRBV11-2	NA	TRBJ2-1	TGTGCCAGCAGCTCCGTCGGACTAGCGTCCCGCAATGAGCAGTTCTTC	CASSSVGLASRNEQFF
NA	TRBV6-2/TRBV6-3	NA	TRBJ1-2	TGTGCCAGCAGTCTACAAATCACAGGGATGGATGGCTACACCTTC	CASSLQITGMDGYTF
NA	TRBV5-1	NA	TRBJ2-7	TGCGCCAGCAGCTTTTCCGGGGGTCCTAAACTCTCCTACGAGCAGTACTTC	CASSFSGGPKLSYEQYF
NA	TRBV18	NA	TRBJ2-3	TGTGCCAGCTCACCACCGTGGGTAGATACGCAGTATTTT	CASSPPWVDTQYF
NA	TRBV23-1	NA	TRBJ1-4	TGCGCCAGCAGTCATAGGAGCCGGGACCTCCTTGAGAGGAATGAAAAACTGTTTTTT	CASSHRSRDLLERNEKLFF
TRBD1	TRBV7-8	NA	TRBJ1-3	TGTGCCAGCAGCCCCCGACAGGGGAACACCATATATTTT	CASSPRQGNTIYF
NA	TRBV19	NA	TRBJ1-5	TGTGCCAGTAGTATAGGGACAAAGGCCCAGCATTTT	CASSIGTKAQHF
NA	TRBV5-4	NA	TRBJ1-3	TGTGCCAGCAGCCGATTCGTCCCGGGGACTGGAAACACCATATATTTT	CASSRFVPGTGNTIYF
NA	TRBV10-2	NA	TRBJ1-1	TGCGCCAGCAGTGAGTCGTGGTCATATGAGGACACTGAAGCTTTCTTT	CASSESWSYEDTEAFF
NA	TRBV18	NA	TRBJ2-5	TGTGCCAGCTCCAAAGGTGGGGACCAAGAGACCCAGTACTTC	CASSKGGDQETQYF
TRBD2	TRBV27	NA	TRBJ2-1	TGTGCCAGCAGTTCCTTTCTCCAGGGGACTAGCTTGAATGAGCAGTTCTTC	CASSSFLQGTSLNEQFF
NA	TRBV9	NA	TRBJ1-4	TGTGCCAGCAGCACAGGCACCGGGAGGGTTTCGGAAAAACTGTTTTTT	CASSTGTGRVSEKLFF